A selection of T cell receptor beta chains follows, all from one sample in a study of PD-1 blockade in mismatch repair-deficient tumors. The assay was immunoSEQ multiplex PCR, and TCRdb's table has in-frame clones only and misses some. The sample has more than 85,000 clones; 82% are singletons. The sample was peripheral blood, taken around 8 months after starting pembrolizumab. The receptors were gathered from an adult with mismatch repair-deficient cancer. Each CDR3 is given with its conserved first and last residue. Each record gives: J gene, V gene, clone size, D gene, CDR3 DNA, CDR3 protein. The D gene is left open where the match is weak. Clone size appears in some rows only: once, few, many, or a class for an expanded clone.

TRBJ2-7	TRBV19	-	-	TGTGCCAGTAGTAAGCAATCAGGGGTTTCCGACGAGCAGTACTTC	CASSKQSGVSDEQYF
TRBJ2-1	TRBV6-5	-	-	TGTGCCAGCAGTTACTCGGACCGAAACAATGAGCAGTTCTTC	CASSYSDRNNEQFF
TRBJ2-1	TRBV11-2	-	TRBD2	TGTGCCAGCAGCTTTACCAGCGGGAGTAGGGATGAGCAGTTCTTC	CASSFTSGSRDEQFF
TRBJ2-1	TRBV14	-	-	TGTGCCAGCAGCCAAAGTGGAGGGAATGAGCAGTTCTTC	CASSQSGGNEQFF
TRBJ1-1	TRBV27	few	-	TGTGCCAGCAGTTTACCTCACGGTGAAGCTTTCTTT	CASSLPHGEAFF
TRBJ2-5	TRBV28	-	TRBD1	TGTGCCAGCAGTTTAAGTCAGGGACAGCAAGAGACCCAGTACTTC	CASSLSQGQQETQYF
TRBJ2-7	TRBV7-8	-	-	TGTGCCAGCAGCTTAGCGCTCAGCTCCTACGAGCAGTACTTC	CASSLALSSYEQYF
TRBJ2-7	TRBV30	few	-	TGTGCCTGGTCGGACGGAACCTACGAGCAGTACTTC	CAWSDGTYEQYF
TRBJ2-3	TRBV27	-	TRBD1	TGTGCCAGCAGTACAGGACAGGGGGTGGAAGATACGCAGTATTTT	CASSTGQGVEDTQYF
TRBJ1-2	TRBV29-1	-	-	TGCAGCGTTGCGAGTGTCCCGGCAGATGGCTACACCTTC	CSVASVPADGYTF
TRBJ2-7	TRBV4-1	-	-	TGCGCCAGCAGCCTTCAGGGGTTGGGGTACTCCTACGAGCAGTACTTC	CASSLQGLGYSYEQYF
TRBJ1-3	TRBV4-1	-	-	TGCGCCAGCAGCCAATCTTGGGGGTACGGCTCTGGAAACACCATATATTTT	CASSQSWGYGSGNTIYF
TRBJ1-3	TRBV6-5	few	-	TGTGCCAGCAGCCCCAGGGCCTTCTCTGGAAACACCATATATTTT	CASSPRAFSGNTIYF
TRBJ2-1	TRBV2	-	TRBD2	TGTGCCAGCAGTGAAGGGGGACTAGCGGCTTACAATGAGCAGTTCTTC	CASSEGGLAAYNEQFF
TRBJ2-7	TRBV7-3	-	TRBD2	TGTGCCAGCAGCCCTACTAGCGGGAGTTACGAGCAGTACTTC	CASSPTSGSYEQYF
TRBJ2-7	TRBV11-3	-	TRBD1	TGTGCCAGCAGTAGGACAGGCTTGGACGAGCAGTACTTC	CASSRTGLDEQYF
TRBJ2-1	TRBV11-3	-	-	TGTGCCAGCAGCTCGGGACTGAGCAATGAGCAGTTCTTC	CASSSGLSNEQFF
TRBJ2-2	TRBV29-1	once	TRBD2	TGCAGCGTTGATACTAGCGGGGGTAACACCGGGGAGCTGTTTTTT	CSVDTSGGNTGELFF
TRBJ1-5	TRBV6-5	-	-	TGTGCCAGCAGTTCCCGTGGAGGGGCAAGCAATCAGCCCCAGCATTTT	CASSSRGGASNQPQHF
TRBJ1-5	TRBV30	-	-	TGTGCCTGGAGTCCCACGTCTAATCAGCCCCAGCATTTT	CAWSPTSNQPQHF
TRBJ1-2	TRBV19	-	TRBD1	TGTGCCAGTAGTTTACGACAGGGGGCTAACCGAGGCTACACCTTC	CASSLRQGANRGYTF